One sample yielded the 10 T cell receptor beta chains listed below, sequenced in a study of identifying expanded T cells in peripheral blood. Repertoires were generated with immunoSEQ multiplex PCR, while TCRdb's copy carries only in-frame clones and drops some. The repertoire consists of approximately 50,000 clones, with about 80% occurring once and the leading ten covering around 15%. Sequenced sample: blood. The receptors come from a person aged 18 to 75 in good health.

This rearrangement joins TRBV30 to TRBJ1-2; D remains ambiguous. This CDR3 has 14 residues. Per germline, CDR1 GTSNPN and CDR2 SVGIG (reference sequence). The V end lost 0 bases, the J end lost 1 base, and 9 bases lay between the germline ends. CDR3 sequence reads: CAWSVNSFNYGYTF. In DNA form, the CDR3 reads TGTGCCTGGAGTGTTAACAGCTTTAACTATGGCTACACCTTC.

This clone has only a few counts. This chain joins TRBV4-2 and TRBJ1-2; 7 nucleotides agree with TRBD1. The CDR3 loop spans 16 amino acids. Germline V gene data show CDR1 as LGHNA and CDR2 as YNFKEQ. With V trimmed by 0 bases and J by 3 bases, 7 bases remained unmatched. The CDR3 reads CASSQDRDSFHYGYTF. The DNA for the CDR3 is TGTGCCAGCAGCCAAGACCGGGACAGCTTTCACTATGGCTACACCTTC.

V is TRBV2 and J is TRBJ2-3; TRBD1 aligns across 8 bases. The CDR3 is 12 residues long. The V segment lost 11 bases and the J segment 6 bases; nucleotides outside the gene matches: 7. Germline CDR1 is SNHLY and CDR2 is FYNNEI. CDR3 in DNA: TGTGCCCTACAGGGGGTGAAGGATACGCAGTATTTT. Protein sequence: CALQGVKDTQYF.

The J gene is TRBJ2-7, the V gene TRBV5-1, with a weak D call TRBD2 (6 bases). CDR3 length: 15 amino acids. V lost 0 bases to trimming and J lost 4 bases, with 14 bases between them. Germline V gene data show CDR1 as SGHRS and CDR2 as YFSETQ. The CDR3 sequence is CASSLVPGAAYEQYF. In DNA, the CDR3 is TGCGCCAGCAGCTTGGTTCCGGGAGCAGCATACGAGCAGTACTTC.

This rearrangement joins TRBV6-4 to TRBJ2-2; D is ambiguous. The V end lost 5 bases, the J end lost 3 bases, and 4 bases lay between the germline ends. Germline-derived CDR1 and CDR2 are MRHNA and SNTAGT. This CDR3 spans 12 amino acids. CDR3 loop: CASSKDTGELFF. The CDR3 DNA reads TGTGCCAGCAGTAAAGACACCGGGGAGCTGTTTTTT.

This clone was seen only once. V is TRBV18 and J is TRBJ2-2; 8 bases map to TRBD2. CDR1 is KGHSH, CDR2 LQKENI, per germline. This CDR3 spans 15 amino acids. J lost 0 bases, V lost 6 bases, and 3 bases had no gene match. The CDR3: CASSELAANTGELFF. In nucleotides, the CDR3 is TGTGCCAGCTCGGAACTAGCGGCGAACACCGGGGAGCTGTTTTTT.

In its sample, this clone was seen once. The chain is built from TRBV27 and TRBJ1-1, with a tentative D call TRBD1 (6 bases). Germline CDR1 is MNHEY and CDR2 is SMNVEV (reference sequence). The ends were cut back, 2 bases at V and 5 bases at J, with 15 bases in the middle. This CDR3 has 15 residues. Here the CDR3 DNA reads TGTGCCAGCAGTTTAAGGGGGGCGATGGGGACTGAAGCTTTCTTT. It translates to CASSLRGAMGTEAFF.

The chain employs TRBV2 and TRBJ2-7; no definite D call. CDR3 length equals 14 residues. The germline V and J ends were trimmed by 1 base and 5 bases, with 12 bases remaining between them. CDR1 and CDR2 from the germline V gene are SNHLY and FYNNEI. CDR3 in amino acids: CASSEGLLRNEQYF. The CDR3 DNA sequence: TGTGCCAGCAGTGAAGGACTGCTAAGGAACGAGCAGTACTTC. The full variable domain, in which reference TRBV2 and TRBJ2-7 provide the parts outside the CDR3, is EPEVTQTPSHQVTQMGQEVILRCVPISNHLYFYWYRQILGQKVEFLVSFYNNEISEKSEIFDDQFSVERPDGSNFTLKIRSTKLEDSAMYFCASSEGLLRNEQYFGPGTRLTVT.

V usage is TRBV5-1 and J usage is TRBJ2-3; no definite D call. The germline V and J ends were trimmed by 0 bases and 5 bases, with 10 bases remaining between them. The CDR3 has 14 amino acids. The germline CDR1 and CDR2 sequences are SGHRS and YFSETQ. The CDR3 region has the DNA TGCGCCAGCAGCTTGGTTACACTTCAAGATACGCAGTATTTT. It specifies CASSLVTLQDTQYF.

V is TRBV6-5 and J is TRBJ2-3; no clear D. V lost 6 bases, J lost 3 bases, and 7 bases lay in between. This CDR3 is built from 12 residues. The germline V gene has CDR1 MNHEY and CDR2 SVGAGI. The chain's CDR3 is CASRSGTDTQYF. The CDR3 bases are TGTGCCAGCAGGTCAGGTACAGATACGCAGTATTTT.